The 7 T cell receptor beta chains below all came from one sample that was sequenced in a study of CD8+CD57+ T cells in acquired aplastic anemia. CDR3 and TCR beta VDJ profiling relied on a genomic DNA template. TCRdb analysed the reads with MiXCR anew, one entry per CDR3 protein. The sample records around 50,000 distinct CDR3 sequences, around two thirds being singletons. The sequenced material came from sorted CD4+, CD8+, or CD8+CD57+ T cells (not recorded which) from PBMCs. Source of these receptors: a human donor in good health, serving as a control.

The chain recombines TRBV2 with TRBJ1-2; 7 nucleotides line up with TRBD1. The germline CDR1 and CDR2 sequences are SNHLY and FYNNEI. Germline trimming cut 5 bases from V and 4 bases from J; bases unmatched to any gene: 13. This CDR3 spans 16 amino acids. The CDR3 sequence is CASSYIYRTGAYGYTF. The DNA of the CDR3 is TGTGCCAGCAGTTACATTTACAGGACAGGCGCCTATGGCTACACCTTC. The whole variable domain, remainder taken from reference TRBV2 and TRBJ1-2, is EPEVTQTPSHQVTQMGQEVILRCVPISNHLYFYWYRQILGQKVEFLVSFYNNEISEKSEIFDDQFSVERPDGSNFTLKIRSTKLEDSAMYFCASSYIYRTGAYGYTFGSGTRLTVV.

The chain carries TRBV2 and TRBJ2-7, with D perhaps matching TRBD1 (7 bases). The germline gives CDR1 SNHLY, CDR2 FYNNEI. V lost 6 bases and J 8 bases, leaving 11 bases between the germline ends. The CDR3 runs to 11 residues. CDR3 coding DNA: TGTGCCAGCAGGCGGGACAGTCAGCAGTACGTC. This gives the protein CASRRDSQQYV.

This chain links TRBV9 with TRBJ2-6; D remains unclear. Trimming left V 1 base short and J 0 bases short, with 5 bases between. From germline, CDR1 is SGDLS and CDR2 YYNGEE. The CDR3 consists of 15 residues. CDR3 coding DNA: TGTGCCAGCAGCGTACCAGGCTCTGGGGCCAACGTCCTGACTTTC. Translated: CASSVPGSGANVLTF.

The J gene is TRBJ2-7, the V gene TRBV2, with D perhaps matching TRBD1 (6 bases). V was shortened by 8 bases and J by 2 bases, with 19 bases between the two germline ends. The CDR3 has 15 residues. Looked up from germline, CDR1 is SNHLY and CDR2 is FYNNEI. CDR3 sequence (DNA): TGTGCCAGCGGGGGCCTGGGACAAAACACCTACGAGCAGTACTTC. Its translation: CASGGLGQNTYEQYF.

This sequence joins TRBV11-2 and TRBJ1-5; D remains ambiguous. The CDR3 has 15 residues. V dropped 6 bases and J dropped 0 bases, with 12 bases sitting between them. CDR1 is SGHAT and CDR2 is FQNNGV in the germline V gene. The CDR3 is CASRAGSNSNQPQHF. The CDR3 bases are TGTGCCAGCAGAGCCGGGTCAAATAGCAATCAGCCCCAGCATTTT.

This CDR3 is CASSLRLYQETQYF. The DNA for the CDR3 is TGTGCCAGCAGCCTCCGTCTTTACCAAGAGACCCAGTACTTC. V and J are TRBV7-2 and TRBJ2-5; D is unclear. Trimming took 5 bases from V and 0 from J, leaving 10 bases between them. Looked up from germline, CDR1 is SGHTA and CDR2 is FQGNSA. The CDR3 is made up of 14 amino acids. The complete variable domain, with remaining parts taken from reference TRBV7-2 and TRBJ2-5, reads GAGVSQSPSNKVTEKGKDVELRCDPISGHTALYWYRQSLGQGLEFLIYFQGNSAPDKSGLPSDRFSAERTGGSVSTLTIQRTQQEDSAVYLCASSLRLYQETQYFGPGTRLLVL.

This clonotype was seen ten or more times. The V call is TRBV10-3, the J call TRBJ2-1, with 10 bases lining up with TRBD2. J lost 7 bases, V lost 5 bases, and 14 bases had no gene match. The germline gives CDR1 ENHRY, CDR2 SYGVKD. CDR3 length: 17 amino acids. The CDR3 loop is CAISWTSGLQQRNEQFF. CDR3 sequence (DNA): TGTGCCATCAGTTGGACTAGCGGCCTCCAACAGCGGAATGAGCAGTTCTTC.